Below are 2 T cell receptor beta chains sequenced from a single sample in a study of T cell repertoires in cytomegalovirus infection. TCRdb reprocessed the reads with MiXCR, giving one entry per CDR3 protein. The sample contains about 310,000 distinct CDR3 sequences, 17% of which appear only once. Sequencing was carried out using PBMCs. The receptors originated from a human donor in good health (CMV status not recorded). Some clones in this sample may be carry-over from other donors' samples.

This clonotype was recorded a few times. V and J are TRBV6-5 and TRBJ1-6; possibly TRBD1 for D (5 bases). The germline CDR1 and CDR2 sequences are MNHEY and SVGAGI. V was pared by 2 bases and J by 6 bases, with 14 bases between. CDR3 length: 16 amino acids. The CDR3 sequence is CASSYEGAAPNSPLHF. The CDR3, as DNA: TGTGCCAGCAGTTACGAAGGGGCAGCTCCTAATTCACCCCTCCACTTT.

This clonotype has ten or more counts. This chain links TRBV6-5 with TRBJ2-3, with D maybe TRBD2 (6 bases). The V gene's germline CDR1 is MNHEY and CDR2 SVGAGI. This CDR3 has 15 amino acids. The V end lost 0 bases, the J end lost 3 bases, and 10 bases lay between the germline ends. This CDR3 is CASSYSEGTTDTQYF. The DNA of the CDR3 is TGTGCCAGCAGTTACTCGGAGGGTACGACAGATACGCAGTATTTT.